Listed here are 27 T cell receptor beta chains from one sample, sequenced in a study of T cell repertoires in cytomegalovirus infection. TCRdb used MiXCR to reprocess the reads, holding one entry per CDR3 protein. The sample contains more than 500,000 distinct CDR3 sequences, approximately 15% of which appear only once. Source material: CD8+ T cells from PBMCs. The receptors were sampled from a human donor in good health (CMV status not recorded). Some clones in this sample may be carry-over from other donors' samples.

In its sample, this clonotype was seen many times. The chain couples TRBV7-3 to TRBJ2-7; no definite D call. V lost 0 bases to trimming and J lost 3 bases, with 6 bases between them. The CDR3 has 13 residues. Looked up from germline, CDR1 is SGHTA and CDR2 is FQGTGA. In nucleotides, the CDR3 is TGTGCCAGCAGCTTAACCACGAACTACGAGCAGTACTTC. It encodes CASSLTTNYEQYF.

The chain links TRBV6-6 to TRBJ2-5; D is unresolved. V was shortened by 2 bases and J by 1 base, with 14 bases between the two germline ends. Per the germline V gene, CDR1 is MNHNY and CDR2 is SVGAGI (reference sequence). CDR3 length: 16 amino acids. Written as DNA, the CDR3 is TGTGCCAGCAGTTACCGAGCCGACACGTCCCAAGAGACCCAGTACTTC. Protein sequence: CASSYRADTSQETQYF.

There are a few counts of this clonotype. This sequence joins TRBV27 and TRBJ2-1; tentatively, D is TRBD2 (7 bases). Germline V lookup: CDR1 MNHEY, CDR2 SMNVEV (reference sequence). The V end was cut by 11 bases, the J end by 7 bases, with 15 bases between. This CDR3 region has 12 residues. CDR3: CAVWGGPNEQFF. The CDR3 DNA reads TGTGCCGTCTGGGGGGGCCCAAATGAGCAGTTCTTC.

As concerns this clonotype: Without the conserved terminal phenylalanine or tryptophan, this CDR3 likely stems from a read error. It is unclear where the CDR3 begins or ends on the DNA, so no DNA is shown, and the CDR3 is as TCRdb lists it. The rearrangement uses TRBV7-4 and TRBJ2-1; the table's D call of TRBD2 was not tested on the DNA. Germline loops: CDR1 SGHVT, CDR2 SQSDAQ. The CDR3 length is 18 residues, termini included. CDR3: CASSPAGMGLAGDNEQLL.

The sample holds many counts of this clonotype. The V gene is TRBV14, the J gene TRBJ2-1; a possible D gene is TRBD1 (7 bases). This CDR3 contains 15 residues. V was pared by 0 bases and J by 8 bases, with 14 bases between. From germline, CDR1 is SGHDN and CDR2 FVKESK. The CDR3 here is CASSQDRQGGDEQFF. The CDR3 DNA is TGTGCCAGCAGCCAAGATCGGCAGGGGGGAGATGAGCAGTTCTTC.

The J gene is TRBJ1-6, the V gene TRBV14, with D possibly TRBD1 on 6 matching bases. From germline, CDR1 is SGHDN and CDR2 FVKESK. Trimming took 0 bases from V and 14 from J, leaving 20 bases between them. This CDR3 contains 16 residues. The CDR3 region is CASSQESRQVGSSLHF. CDR3 nucleotide sequence: TGTGCCAGCAGCCAAGAATCCAGACAGGTTGGATCATCCCTCCACTTT.

This clonotype has ten or more counts. This rearrangement joins TRBV20-1 to TRBJ2-7; 7 bases map to TRBD2. The CDR3 sequence is 16 residues long. Germline assignment: CDR1 DFQATT and CDR2 SNEGSKA (reference sequence). Germline trimming cut 0 bases from V and 2 bases from J; bases unmatched to any gene: 10. Here the CDR3 DNA reads TGCAGTGCTAGAGATCACTCGGCTAGCGGACCCTACGAGCAGTACTTC. Translation gives CSARDHSASGPYEQYF.

The V call is TRBV27, the J call TRBJ2-2; D not certain. Trimming removed 2 bases at V and 8 bases at J, with 24 bases between. This CDR3 contains 18 residues. The V gene's germline CDR1 is MNHEY and CDR2 SMNVEV (reference sequence). In nucleotides, the CDR3 is TGTGCCAGCAGTTTAGGGTCCCCGGGCTTGATGGTAATGGGGGAGCTGTTTTTT. This codes for CASSLGSPGLMVMGELFF.

This rearrangement joins TRBV15 to TRBJ1-1; D remains unclear. The germline gives CDR1 LNHNV, CDR2 YYDKDF (reference sequence). The V and J ends lost 1 base and 7 bases respectively, with 13 bases between them. The CDR3 loop spans 14 amino acids. This CDR3 is CATSRAESQSEAFF. In DNA form, the CDR3 reads TGTGCCACCAGCAGAGCAGAGTCACAGAGTGAAGCTTTCTTT.

In this sample, this clonotype turned up a few times. The CDR3 DNA is TGTGCCAGCACTGCCTCCCTTGCCAGGACAGGAGATAATTCACCCCTCCACTTT. It codes for CASTASLARTGDNSPLHF. The chain has TRBV28 and TRBJ1-6; 7 nucleotides line up with TRBD1. CDR3 size: 18 residues. Germline V CDR1 and CDR2: MDHEN, SYDVKM. Germline trimming cut 7 bases from V and 5 bases from J; bases unmatched to any gene: 17.

This clonotype was seen a few times. This sequence joins TRBV6-5 and TRBJ1-4; the D gene is possibly TRBD1 (6 bases). The CDR3 has 16 residues. Germline V gene data show CDR1 as MNHEY and CDR2 as SVGAGI. The V gene lost 2 bases and the J gene lost 8 bases, with 18 bases spanning the gap. In nucleotides, the CDR3 is TGTGCCAGCAGTTACGGGCTACAGGGCGAGGGGGAAAAACTGTTTTTT. Its protein is CASSYGLQGEGEKLFF.

This clonotype has ten or more counts. This chain uses TRBV7-3 with TRBJ2-2; 7 positions agree with TRBD2. CDR1 is SGHTA, CDR2 FQGTGA, per germline. The CDR3 runs 15 residues. V lost 7 bases and J lost 6; bases outside the gene matches: 11. CDR3 amino acids: CASTQDGTTSGELFF. In nucleotides, the CDR3 is TGTGCCAGCACCCAAGACGGGACTACCTCCGGGGAGCTGTTTTTT.

This clonotype occurred many times. The V and J genes are TRBV29-1 and TRBJ2-1; 10 nucleotides match TRBD2. The trim removed 4 bases at V and 4 bases at J, leaving 7 bases unmatched. CDR1 and CDR2 from the germline V gene are SQVTM and ANQGSEA. The length of the CDR3 is 15 residues. The CDR3 DNA reads as TGCAGCGTTGTTAGCCTAGCGGGGGAATACAATGAGCAGTTCTTC. Its translation is CSVVSLAGEYNEQFF.

This clonotype was seen only a few times. The genes are TRBV29-1 and TRBJ2-1; the D is unclear. V dropped 4 bases and J dropped 10 bases, with 14 bases sitting between them. This CDR3 comprises 12 residues. Germline CDR1 and CDR2: SQVTM and ANQGSEA. The CDR3 protein is CSVVTRQVEQFF. The CDR3 DNA sequence: TGCAGCGTTGTAACCAGACAAGTGGAGCAGTTCTTC.

This clonotype was recorded many times. The chain links TRBV12-3 or TRBV12-4 to TRBJ1-3, with D tentatively TRBD1 (6 bases). Trimming removed 4 bases from V and 0 bases from J, with 13 bases in between. This CDR3 has 16 amino acids. The CDR3 bases are TGTGCCAGCAGTTACTCAGGGGACCGCTCTGGAAACACCATATATTTT. It codes for CASSYSGDRSGNTIYF.

This clonotype appeared a few times. The chain has TRBV24-1 and TRBJ2-1; D remains unclear. CDR3 length: 13 residues. Between the trimmed V and J ends, which lost 0 bases and 5 bases, there was a span of 4 bases. CDR1 and CDR2 from the germline V gene are KGHDR and SFDVKD. CDR3 sequence: CATSDLTDNEQFF. The CDR3, as DNA: TGTGCCACCAGTGATTTGACAGACAATGAGCAGTTCTTC.

This clonotype was seen at least ten times. The J gene is TRBJ1-5, the V gene TRBV7-8; 7 bases are shared with TRBD1. The junction had 10 bases not matched to a gene; V was cut back by 3 bases and J by 5 bases. Germline-derived CDR1 and CDR2 are SGHVS and FQNEAQ. The CDR3 spans 16 residues. The CDR3 reads CASSFLTGEVDQPQHF. The CDR3, as DNA: TGTGCCAGCAGCTTTCTCACAGGGGAGGTCGATCAGCCCCAGCATTTT.

This clonotype was found once. The rearrangement joins TRBV6-5 to TRBJ1-4; TRBD1 agrees at 7 bases. Trimming cost V 0 bases and J 3 bases; bases outside gene matches: 7. The germline V gene has CDR1 MNHEY and CDR2 SVGAGI. This CDR3 has 17 residues. This CDR3 reads CASSYSRQGSPNEKLFF. CDR3 sequence (DNA): TGTGCCAGCAGTTACTCGAGACAGGGAAGCCCTAATGAAAAACTGTTTTTT.

This clonotype was seen only once. The chain carries TRBV6-1 and TRBJ1-2; 9 nucleotides agree with TRBD1. Unmatched junction bases numbered 16, after V lost 7 bases and J lost 4 bases. CDR1 and CDR2 from the germline V gene are MNHNS and SASEGT. The CDR3 sequence is 17 residues long. Here the CDR3 reads CASTDRVLGQGSYGYTF. In nucleotides, the CDR3 is TGTGCCAGCACCGACCGGGTCCTGGGACAGGGTAGCTATGGCTACACCTTC.

This clonotype has at least ten counts. The J gene is TRBJ2-2, the V gene TRBV27; D is ambiguous. Trimming shortened V by 0 bases and J by 0 bases, and 2 bases separated the two germline ends. Germline V CDR1 and CDR2: MNHEY, SMNVEV (reference sequence). This CDR3 spans 14 amino acids. The CDR3 here is CASSLSANTGELFF. DNA for the CDR3: TGTGCCAGCAGTTTATCGGCGAACACCGGGGAGCTGTTTTTT.

This clonotype came up a few times. The V and J genes are TRBV6-8 and TRBJ2-1, with unresolved D. Germline CDR1 and CDR2: MNHGY and SAAAGT. The CDR3 extends over 11 amino acids. V was cut by 6 bases and J by 8 bases, with 8 bases left in between. CDR3 in amino acids: CASRGWDEQFF. CDR3 in DNA: TGTGCCAGCAGAGGTTGGGATGAGCAGTTCTTC.

The table lists this clonotype with many counts. V usage is TRBV7-8 and J usage is TRBJ2-7; weak D call: TRBD2 (5 bases). The CDR3 runs 14 residues. Deletions cut 3 bases from V and 2 bases from J, with 11 bases between. The germline gives CDR1 SGHVS, CDR2 FQNEAQ. The CDR3 coding sequence is TGTGCCAGCAGCTTCGCCGGGAATACCTACGAGCAGTACTTC. Translating it yields CASSFAGNTYEQYF.

V usage is TRBV27 and J usage is TRBJ1-1; 11 bases line up with TRBD1. Germline CDR1 reads MNHEY; CDR2 reads SMNVEV (reference sequence). The J segment lost 5 bases and the V segment lost 5 bases, leaving 7 bases of the junction unmatched. The CDR3 runs to 15 residues. CDR3 nucleotide sequence: TGTGCCAGCAGTCCTCCGGACAGGGGGCGAACTGAAGCTTTCTTT. Amino acids: CASSPPDRGRTEAFF.

This clonotype was detected only a few times. CDR3 coding DNA: TGTGCCAGCAGCGGACTAGCGGGGGGTACATCGACAGATACGCAGTATTTT. This codes for CASSGLAGGTSTDTQYF. The rearrangement joins TRBV7-9 to TRBJ2-3; 14 bases map to TRBD2. This CDR3 comprises 17 residues. Germline V gene lookup returns CDR1 SEHNR and CDR2 FQNEAQ (reference sequence). V was clipped by 5 bases and J by 3 bases; unmatched bases: 7.

This rearrangement joins TRBV27 to TRBJ2-1, with D unresolved. The length of the CDR3 is 15 residues. Trimming removed 6 bases from V and 5 bases from J, with 17 bases in between. CDR1 is MNHEY, CDR2 SMNVEV, per germline (reference sequence). CDR3 sequence reads: CASSPGPGLDNEQFF. DNA of the CDR3: TGTGCCAGCAGCCCCGGTCCCGGTCTAGACAATGAGCAGTTCTTC.

This clonotype was counted many times. This chain connects TRBV7-6 to TRBJ1-1; D is uncertain. V shed 5 bases and J shed 11 bases, with 18 bases lying between them. Germline-derived CDR1 and CDR2 are SGHVS and FNYEAQ. CDR3 size: 13 residues. In DNA, the CDR3 is TGTGCCAGCAGCGAAGGAGGCAGTTATCGTGCTTTCTTT. It specifies CASSEGGSYRAFF.

The V call is TRBV30, the J call TRBJ1-5; TRBD1 might be the D (6 bases). The germline CDR1 and CDR2 sequences are GTSNPN and SVGIG (reference sequence). Trimming removed 3 bases from V and 6 bases from J, with 27 bases in between. The CDR3 has 18 amino acids. The CDR3 coding sequence is TGTGCCTGGAGAATGGGTTCAGGGGCGGATATGCTAGGTCAGCCCCAGCATTTT. It encodes CAWRMGSGADMLGQPQHF.